The clone carrying this TCR beta chain was recorded only once. This sample was taken from a study of blood T cell repertoires in COVID-19. TCRdb's copy holds only in-frame clones and misses some; the assay was immunoSEQ multiplex PCR. This sample has 180,000 or so clones, with nearly 80% found just once. The CDR3 loop spans 17 amino acids. The germline CDR1 and CDR2 sequences are SGHTA and FQGTGA. The V end was cut by 2 bases, the J end by 6 bases, with 20 bases between. Sequenced input: PBMCs or T cells enriched from blood (not recorded which). The V gene is TRBV7-3, the J gene TRBJ2-1, with D possibly TRBD2 on 7 matching bases. The sequence was collected from a man in his fifties or sixties who had been exposed to COVID-19. This chain's CDR3 is CASSLFSSGKGVNEQFF. Written as DNA, the CDR3 is TGTGCCAGCAGCTTATTCTCTAGCGGAAAGGGGGTCAATGAGCAGTTCTTC. Full variable domain (remainder filled in from reference TRBV7-3 and TRBJ2-1): GAGVSQTPSNKVTEKGKYVELRCDPISGHTALYWYRQSLGQGPEFLIYFQGTGAADDSGLPNDRFFAVRPEGSVSTLKIQRTERGDSAVYLCASSLFSSGKGVNEQFFGPGTRLTVL.